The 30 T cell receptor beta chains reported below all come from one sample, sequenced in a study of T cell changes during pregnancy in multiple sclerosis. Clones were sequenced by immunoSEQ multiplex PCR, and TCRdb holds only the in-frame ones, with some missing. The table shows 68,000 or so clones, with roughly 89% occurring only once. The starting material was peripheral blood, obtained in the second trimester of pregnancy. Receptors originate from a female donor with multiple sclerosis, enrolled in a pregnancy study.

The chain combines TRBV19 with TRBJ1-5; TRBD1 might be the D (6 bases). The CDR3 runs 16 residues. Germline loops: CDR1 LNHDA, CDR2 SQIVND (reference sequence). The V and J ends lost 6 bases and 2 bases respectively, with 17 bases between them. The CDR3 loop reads CASRNSGGAGNQPQHF. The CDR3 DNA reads TGTGCCAGTAGGAACTCCGGGGGGGCGGGCAATCAGCCCCAGCATTTT.

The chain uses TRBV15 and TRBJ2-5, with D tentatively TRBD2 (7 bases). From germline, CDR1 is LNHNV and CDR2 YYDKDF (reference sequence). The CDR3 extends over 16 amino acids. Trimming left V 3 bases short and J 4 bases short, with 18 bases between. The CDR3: CATSRGGGGARETQYF. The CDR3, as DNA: TGTGCCACCAGCAGGGGCGGAGGGGGGGCGAGAGAGACCCAGTACTTC.

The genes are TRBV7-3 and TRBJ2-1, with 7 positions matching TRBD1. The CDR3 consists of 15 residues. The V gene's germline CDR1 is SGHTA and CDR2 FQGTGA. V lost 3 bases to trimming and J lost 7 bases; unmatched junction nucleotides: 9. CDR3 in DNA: TGTGCCAGCAGCTTCCTGGGGACAGATGGAAATGAGCAGTTCTTC. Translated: CASSFLGTDGNEQFF.

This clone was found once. CDR3 nucleotide sequence: TGCGCCAGCAGTCAATCCACCCCTGGCAGGGCCCCCTACGAGCAGTACTTC. Translation: CASSQSTPGRAPYEQYF. The chain employs TRBV23-1 and TRBJ2-7, with a weak D call TRBD1 (5 bases). TRBV23-1 is an ORF, with its function uncertain. Trimming took 0 bases from V and 2 from J, leaving 17 bases between them. The CDR3 has 17 amino acids.

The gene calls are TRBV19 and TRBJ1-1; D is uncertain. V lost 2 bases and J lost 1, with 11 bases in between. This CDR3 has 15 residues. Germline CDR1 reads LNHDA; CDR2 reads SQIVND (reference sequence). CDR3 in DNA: TGTGCCAGTAGTATATTACAGCTGGGGAACACTGAAGCTTTCTTT. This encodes CASSILQLGNTEAFF.

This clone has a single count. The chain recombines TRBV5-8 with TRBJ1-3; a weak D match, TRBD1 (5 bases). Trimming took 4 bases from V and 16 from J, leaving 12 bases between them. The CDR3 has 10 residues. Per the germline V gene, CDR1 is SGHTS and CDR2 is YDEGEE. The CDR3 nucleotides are TGTGCCAGCAGCGTGGGTGGACACTATTTT. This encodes CASSVGGHYF.

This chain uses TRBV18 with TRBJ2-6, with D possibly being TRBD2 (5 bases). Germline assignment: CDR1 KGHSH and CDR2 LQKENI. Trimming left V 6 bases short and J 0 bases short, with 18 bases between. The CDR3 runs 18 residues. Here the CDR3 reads CASSPDTRVSSGANVLTF. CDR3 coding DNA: TGTGCCAGCTCCCCAGACACGCGGGTTAGCTCTGGGGCCAACGTCCTGACTTTC.

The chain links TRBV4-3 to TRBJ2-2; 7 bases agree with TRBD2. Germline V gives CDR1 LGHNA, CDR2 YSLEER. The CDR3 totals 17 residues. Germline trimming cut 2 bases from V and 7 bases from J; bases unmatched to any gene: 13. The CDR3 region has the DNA TGCGCCAGCAGCCAACTTCCGACTAGCCAACCGGGCGGGGAGCTGTTTTTT. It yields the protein CASSQLPTSQPGGELFF.

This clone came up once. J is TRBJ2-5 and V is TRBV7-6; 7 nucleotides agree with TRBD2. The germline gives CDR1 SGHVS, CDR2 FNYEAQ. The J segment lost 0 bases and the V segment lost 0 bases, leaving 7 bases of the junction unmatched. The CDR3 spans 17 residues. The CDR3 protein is CASSLARGGIYQETQYF. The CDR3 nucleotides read TGTGCCAGCAGCTTAGCCCGCGGGGGTATATACCAAGAGACCCAGTACTTC.

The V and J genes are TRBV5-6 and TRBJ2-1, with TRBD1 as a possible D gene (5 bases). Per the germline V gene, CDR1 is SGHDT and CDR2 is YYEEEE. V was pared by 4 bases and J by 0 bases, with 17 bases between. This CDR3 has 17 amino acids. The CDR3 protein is CASSELLGASSYNEQFF. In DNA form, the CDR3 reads TGTGCCAGCAGCGAGCTGCTAGGGGCCTCCTCCTACAATGAGCAGTTCTTC.

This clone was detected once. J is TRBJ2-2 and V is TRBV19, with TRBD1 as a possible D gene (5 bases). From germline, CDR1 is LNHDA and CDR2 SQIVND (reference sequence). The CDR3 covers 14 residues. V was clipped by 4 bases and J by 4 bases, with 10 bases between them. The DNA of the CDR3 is TGTGCCAGTAGTACATACAGGAGCACCGGGGAGCTGTTTTTT. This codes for CASSTYRSTGELFF.

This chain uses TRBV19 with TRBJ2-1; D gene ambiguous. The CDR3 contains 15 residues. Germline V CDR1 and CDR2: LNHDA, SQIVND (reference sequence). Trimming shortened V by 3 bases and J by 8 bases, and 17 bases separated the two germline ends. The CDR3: CASSISTSNGYEQFF. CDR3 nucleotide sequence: TGTGCCAGTAGTATTAGTACCTCCAATGGTTATGAGCAGTTCTTC. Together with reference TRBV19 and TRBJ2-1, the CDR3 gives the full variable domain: DGGITQSPKYLFRKEGQNVTLSCEQNLNHDAMYWYRQDPGQGLRLIYYSQIVNDFQKGDIAEGYSVSREKKESFPLTVTSAQKNPTAFYLCASSISTSNGYEQFFGPGTRLTVL.

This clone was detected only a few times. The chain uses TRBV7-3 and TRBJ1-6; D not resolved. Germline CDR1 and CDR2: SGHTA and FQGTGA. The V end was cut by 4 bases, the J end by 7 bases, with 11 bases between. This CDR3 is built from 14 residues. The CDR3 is CASSYGLGNSPLHF. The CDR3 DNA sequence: TGTGCCAGCAGCTACGGACTGGGGAATTCACCCCTCCACTTT.

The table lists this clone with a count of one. CDR3 nucleotides: TGTGCCAGCAGCTCGGAGAGCTCCTACGAGCAGTACTTC. Protein: CASSSESSYEQYF. The V gene is TRBV5-6, the J gene TRBJ2-7; D is uncertain. In germline, CDR1 is SGHDT, CDR2 YYEEEE. V gave up 3 bases and J gave up 0 bases, with 7 bases separating them. This CDR3 has 13 amino acids.

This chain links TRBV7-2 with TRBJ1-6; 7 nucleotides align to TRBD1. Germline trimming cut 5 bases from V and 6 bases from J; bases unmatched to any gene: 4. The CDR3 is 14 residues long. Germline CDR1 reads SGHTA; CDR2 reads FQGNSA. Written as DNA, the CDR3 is TGTGCCAGCAGCCCGACAGGGTCTAATTCACCCCTCCACTTT. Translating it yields CASSPTGSNSPLHF.

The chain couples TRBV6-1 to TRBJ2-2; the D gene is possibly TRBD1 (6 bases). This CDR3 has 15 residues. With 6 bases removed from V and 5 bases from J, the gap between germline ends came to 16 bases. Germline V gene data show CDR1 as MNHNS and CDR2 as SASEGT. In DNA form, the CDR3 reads TGTGCCAGCAGCGTACAGGGTTCAGGGACCGGGGAGCTGTTTTTT. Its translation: CASSVQGSGTGELFF.

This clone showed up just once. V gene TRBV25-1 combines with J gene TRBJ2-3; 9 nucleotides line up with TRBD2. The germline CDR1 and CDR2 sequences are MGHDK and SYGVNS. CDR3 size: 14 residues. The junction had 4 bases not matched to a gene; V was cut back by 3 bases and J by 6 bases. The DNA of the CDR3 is TGTGCCAGCAGTGAGCGGGGGGGCCATGATACGCAGTATTTT. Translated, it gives CASSERGGHDTQYF.

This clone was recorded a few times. The CDR3 loop reads CASTLGRTEAFF. CDR3 nucleotide sequence: TGTGCCAGCACCCTCGGGAGGACTGAAGCTTTCTTT. The V and J genes are TRBV5-6 and TRBJ1-1, with D unclear. Germline V gives CDR1 SGHDT, CDR2 YYEEEE. V shed 6 bases and J shed 5 bases, with 11 bases lying between them. The CDR3 totals 12 residues.

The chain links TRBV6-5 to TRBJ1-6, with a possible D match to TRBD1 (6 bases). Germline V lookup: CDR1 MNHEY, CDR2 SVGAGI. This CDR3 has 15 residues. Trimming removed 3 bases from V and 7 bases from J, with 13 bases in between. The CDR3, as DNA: TGTGCCAGCAGTTATGGGGGCAGCCTGAATTCACCCCTCCACTTT. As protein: CASSYGGSLNSPLHF.

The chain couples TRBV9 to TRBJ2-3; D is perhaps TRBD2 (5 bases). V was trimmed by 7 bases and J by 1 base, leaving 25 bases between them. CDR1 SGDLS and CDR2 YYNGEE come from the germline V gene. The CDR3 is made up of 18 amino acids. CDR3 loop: CASLPIRSGSTGTDTQYF. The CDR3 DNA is TGTGCCAGCCTCCCCATAAGATCGGGGTCCACTGGCACAGATACGCAGTATTTT.

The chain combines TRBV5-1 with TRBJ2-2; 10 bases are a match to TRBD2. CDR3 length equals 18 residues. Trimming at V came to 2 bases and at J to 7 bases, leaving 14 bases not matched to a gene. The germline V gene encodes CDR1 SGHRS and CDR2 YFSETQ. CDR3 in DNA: TGCGCCAGCAGCTTTCGGACTAGCGGACACGCCGTGGGCGGGGAGCTGTTTTTT. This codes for CASSFRTSGHAVGGELFF.

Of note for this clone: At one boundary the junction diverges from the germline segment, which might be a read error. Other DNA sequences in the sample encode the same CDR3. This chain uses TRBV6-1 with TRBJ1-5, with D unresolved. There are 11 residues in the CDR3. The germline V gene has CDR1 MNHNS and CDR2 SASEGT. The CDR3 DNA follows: TGTGCTAGCAGCCACAGTCAGCCCCAGCATTTT. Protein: CASSHSQPQHF.

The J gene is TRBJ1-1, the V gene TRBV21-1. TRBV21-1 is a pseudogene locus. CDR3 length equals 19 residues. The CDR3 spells CASSKPGPSGGFGNTEAFF. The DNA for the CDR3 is TGTGCCAGCAGCAAACCTGGTCCGTCGGGGGGCTTTGGGAACACTGAAGCTTTCTTT.

The CDR3 here is CASSESAGGSTDTQYF. The CDR3 nucleotides read TGTGCCAGCAGTGAGAGTGCGGGGGGGAGTACAGATACGCAGTATTTT. V is TRBV6-1 and J is TRBJ2-3, with 9 bases matching TRBD2. Germline-derived CDR1 and CDR2 are MNHNS and SASEGT. V shed 3 bases and J 3 bases; nucleotides not matched to a gene: 7. The CDR3 is 16 residues long.

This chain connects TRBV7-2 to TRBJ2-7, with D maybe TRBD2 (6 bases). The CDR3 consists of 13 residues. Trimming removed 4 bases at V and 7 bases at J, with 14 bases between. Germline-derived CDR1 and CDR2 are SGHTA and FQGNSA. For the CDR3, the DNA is TGTGCCAGCAGCTCCCAAGCGGGTTTGGAGCAGTACTTC. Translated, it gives CASSSQAGLEQYF.

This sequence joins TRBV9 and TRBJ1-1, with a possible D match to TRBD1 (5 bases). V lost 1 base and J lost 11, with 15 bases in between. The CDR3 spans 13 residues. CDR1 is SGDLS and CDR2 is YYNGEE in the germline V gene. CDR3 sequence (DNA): TGTGCCAGCAGCGTATTAATAGGGGAATCGGCTTTCTTT. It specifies CASSVLIGESAFF.

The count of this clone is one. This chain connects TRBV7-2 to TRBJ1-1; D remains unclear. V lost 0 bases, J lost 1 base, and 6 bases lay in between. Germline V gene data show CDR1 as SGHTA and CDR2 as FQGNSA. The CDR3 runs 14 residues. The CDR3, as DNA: TGTGCCAGCAGCTTAGCCTCGGGGAACACTGAAGCTTTCTTT. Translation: CASSLASGNTEAFF.

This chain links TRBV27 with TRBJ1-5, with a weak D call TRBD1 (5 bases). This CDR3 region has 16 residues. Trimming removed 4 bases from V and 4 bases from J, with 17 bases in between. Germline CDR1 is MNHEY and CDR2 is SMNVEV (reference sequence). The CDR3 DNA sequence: TGTGCCAGCAGTTCGTCCGGGGGGGTTTCAAATCAGCCCCAGCATTTT. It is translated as CASSSSGGVSNQPQHF.

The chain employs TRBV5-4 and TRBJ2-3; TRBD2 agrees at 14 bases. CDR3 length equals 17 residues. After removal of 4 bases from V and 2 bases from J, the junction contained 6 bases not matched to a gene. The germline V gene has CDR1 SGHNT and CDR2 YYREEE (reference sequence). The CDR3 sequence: CASSVTSGGAVTDTQYF. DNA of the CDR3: TGTGCCAGCAGCGTGACTAGCGGGGGGGCAGTCACAGATACGCAGTATTTT. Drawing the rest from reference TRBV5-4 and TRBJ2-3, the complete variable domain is ETGVTQSPTHLIKTRGQQVTLRCSSQSGHNTVSWYQQALGQGPQFIFQYYREEENGRGNFPPRFSGLQFPNYSSELNVNALELDDSALYLCASSVTSGGAVTDTQYFGPGTRLTVL.

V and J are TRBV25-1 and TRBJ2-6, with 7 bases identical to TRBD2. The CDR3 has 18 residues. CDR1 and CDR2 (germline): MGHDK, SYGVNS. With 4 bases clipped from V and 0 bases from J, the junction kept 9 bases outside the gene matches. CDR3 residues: CASSGPLGGGSGANVLTF. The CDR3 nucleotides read TGTGCCAGCAGTGGCCCACTGGGGGGGGGCTCTGGGGCCAACGTCCTGACTTTC.